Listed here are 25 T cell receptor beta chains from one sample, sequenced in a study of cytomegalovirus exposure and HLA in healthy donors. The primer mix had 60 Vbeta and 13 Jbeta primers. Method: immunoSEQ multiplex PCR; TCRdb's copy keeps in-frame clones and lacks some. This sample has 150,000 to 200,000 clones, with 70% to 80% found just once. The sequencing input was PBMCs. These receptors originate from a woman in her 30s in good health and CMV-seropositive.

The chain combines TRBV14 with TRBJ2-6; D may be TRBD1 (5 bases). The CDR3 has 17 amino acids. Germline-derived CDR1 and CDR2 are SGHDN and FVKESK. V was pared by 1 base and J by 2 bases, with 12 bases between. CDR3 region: CASSQARAGAGANVLTF. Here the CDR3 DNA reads TGTGCCAGCAGCCAAGCCAGGGCCGGTGCTGGGGCCAACGTCCTGACTTTC.

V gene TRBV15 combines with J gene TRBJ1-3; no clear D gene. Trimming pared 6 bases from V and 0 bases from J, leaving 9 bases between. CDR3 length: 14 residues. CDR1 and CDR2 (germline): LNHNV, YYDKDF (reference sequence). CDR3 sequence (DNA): TGTGCCACCAGGAGGATCGGCTCTGGAAACACCATATATTTT. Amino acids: CATRRIGSGNTIYF.

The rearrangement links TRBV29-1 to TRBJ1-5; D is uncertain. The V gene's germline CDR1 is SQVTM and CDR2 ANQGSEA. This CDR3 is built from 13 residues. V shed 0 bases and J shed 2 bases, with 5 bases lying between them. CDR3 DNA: TGCAGCGTTGAAGACGGTGGCAATCAGCCCCAGCATTTT. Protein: CSVEDGGNQPQHF.

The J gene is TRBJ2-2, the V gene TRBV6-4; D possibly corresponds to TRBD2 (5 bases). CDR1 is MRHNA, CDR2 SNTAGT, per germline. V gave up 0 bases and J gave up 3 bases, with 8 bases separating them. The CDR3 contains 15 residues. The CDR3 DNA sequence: TGTGCCAGCAGTGACTCCGGACTTCACACCGGGGAGCTGTTTTTT. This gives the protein CASSDSGLHTGELFF.

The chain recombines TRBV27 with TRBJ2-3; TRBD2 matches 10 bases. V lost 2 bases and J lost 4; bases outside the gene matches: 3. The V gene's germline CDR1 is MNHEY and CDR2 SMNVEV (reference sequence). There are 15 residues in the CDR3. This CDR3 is CASSLTSGASDTQYF. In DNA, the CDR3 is TGTGCCAGCAGTTTAACTAGCGGGGCCTCAGATACGCAGTATTTT.

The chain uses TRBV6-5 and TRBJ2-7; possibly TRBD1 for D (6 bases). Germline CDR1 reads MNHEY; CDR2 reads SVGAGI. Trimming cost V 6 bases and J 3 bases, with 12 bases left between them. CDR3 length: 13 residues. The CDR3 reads CASSTGIGYEQYF. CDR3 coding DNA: TGTGCCAGCAGCACAGGGATCGGCTACGAGCAGTACTTC.

The CDR3: CASSEVASSYNEQFF. For the CDR3, the DNA is TGTGCCAGCAGTGAGGTAGCGAGCTCCTACAATGAGCAGTTCTTC. This rearrangement joins TRBV25-1 to TRBJ2-1, with a possible D match to TRBD2 (5 bases). This CDR3 region has 15 residues. V was cut by 3 bases and J by 0 bases, with 9 bases left in between. The V gene's germline CDR1 is MGHDK and CDR2 SYGVNS.

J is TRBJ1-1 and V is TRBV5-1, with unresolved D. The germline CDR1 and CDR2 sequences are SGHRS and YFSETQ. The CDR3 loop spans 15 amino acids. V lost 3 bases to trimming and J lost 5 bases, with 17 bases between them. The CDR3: CASSSGPRDGTEAFF. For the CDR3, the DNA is TGCGCCAGCAGCTCCGGGCCGAGGGATGGGACTGAAGCTTTCTTT.

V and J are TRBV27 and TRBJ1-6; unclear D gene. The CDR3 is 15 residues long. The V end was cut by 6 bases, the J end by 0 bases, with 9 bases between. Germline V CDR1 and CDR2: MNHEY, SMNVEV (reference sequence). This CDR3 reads CASRRQSSYNSPLHF. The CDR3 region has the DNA TGTGCCAGCAGGAGGCAGAGCTCCTATAATTCACCCCTCCACTTT.

The CDR3 bases are TGTGCCAGCAGCAGTAAATTTACAGGGCCGTCAGATACGCAGTATTTT. It is translated as CASSSKFTGPSDTQYF. The genes are TRBV7-8 and TRBJ2-3, with D perhaps matching TRBD1 (6 bases). Germline CDR1 SGHVS, CDR2 FQNEAQ. The CDR3 is 16 amino acids. Trimming took 5 bases from V and 4 from J, leaving 19 bases between them.

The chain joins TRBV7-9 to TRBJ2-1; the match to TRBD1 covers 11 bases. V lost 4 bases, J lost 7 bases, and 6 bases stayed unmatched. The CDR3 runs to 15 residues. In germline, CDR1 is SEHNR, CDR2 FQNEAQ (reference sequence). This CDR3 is CASSYGTGGVNEQFF. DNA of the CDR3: TGTGCCAGCAGCTATGGGACAGGGGGAGTGAATGAGCAGTTCTTC.

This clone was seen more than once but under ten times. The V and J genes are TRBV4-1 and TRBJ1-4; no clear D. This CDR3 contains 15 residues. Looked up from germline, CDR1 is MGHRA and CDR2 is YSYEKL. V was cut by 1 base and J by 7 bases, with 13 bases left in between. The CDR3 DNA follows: TGCGCCAGCAGCCAAGGAACAATTGGTGGTGAAAAACTGTTTTTT. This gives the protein CASSQGTIGGEKLFF.

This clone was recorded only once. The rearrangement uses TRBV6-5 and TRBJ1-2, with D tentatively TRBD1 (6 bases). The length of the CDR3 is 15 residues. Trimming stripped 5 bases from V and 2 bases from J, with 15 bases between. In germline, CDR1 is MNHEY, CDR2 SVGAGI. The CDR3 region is CASSPLGRGNYGYTF. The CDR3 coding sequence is TGTGCCAGCAGTCCCCTGGGCAGGGGAAACTATGGCTACACCTTC.

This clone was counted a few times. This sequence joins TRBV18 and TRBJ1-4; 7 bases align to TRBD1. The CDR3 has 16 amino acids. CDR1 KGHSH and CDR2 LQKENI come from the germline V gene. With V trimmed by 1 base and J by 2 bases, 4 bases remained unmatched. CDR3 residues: CASSPRGTVTNEKLFF. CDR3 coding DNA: TGTGCCAGCTCACCACGGGGGACAGTCACTAATGAAAAACTGTTTTTT. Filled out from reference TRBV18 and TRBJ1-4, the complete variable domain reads NAGVMQNPRHLVRRRGQEARLRCSPMKGHSHVYWYRQLPEEGLKFMVYLQKENIIDESGMPKERFSAEFPKEGPSILRIQQVVRGDSAAYFCASSPRGTVTNEKLFFGSGTQLSVL.

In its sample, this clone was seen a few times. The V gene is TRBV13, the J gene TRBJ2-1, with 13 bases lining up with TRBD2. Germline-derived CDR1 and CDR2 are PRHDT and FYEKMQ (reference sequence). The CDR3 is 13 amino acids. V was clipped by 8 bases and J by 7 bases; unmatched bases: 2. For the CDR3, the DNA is TGTGCCAGCGGACTAGCGGGAGTGAATGAGCAGTTCTTC. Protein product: CASGLAGVNEQFF.

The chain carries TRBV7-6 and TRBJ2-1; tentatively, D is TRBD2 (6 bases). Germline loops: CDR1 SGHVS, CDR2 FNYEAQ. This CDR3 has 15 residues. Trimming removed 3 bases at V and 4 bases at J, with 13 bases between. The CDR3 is CASSFPGLTYNEQFF. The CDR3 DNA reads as TGTGCCAGCAGCTTCCCTGGACTAACTTACAATGAGCAGTTCTTC.

The DNA of the CDR3 is TGTGCCAGCAGCGTAGACCCCGGGACAGGGTACAATGAGCAGTTCTTC. Translating it yields CASSVDPGTGYNEQFF. J is TRBJ2-1 and V is TRBV9; TRBD1 matches 9 bases. The germline V gene has CDR1 SGDLS and CDR2 YYNGEE. The trim removed 0 bases at V and 4 bases at J, leaving 5 bases unmatched. There are 16 residues in the CDR3.

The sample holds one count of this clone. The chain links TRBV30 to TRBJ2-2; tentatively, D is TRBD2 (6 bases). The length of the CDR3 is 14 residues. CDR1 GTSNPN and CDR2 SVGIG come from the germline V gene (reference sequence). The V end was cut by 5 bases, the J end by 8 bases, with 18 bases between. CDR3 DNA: TGTGCCTGGGCCCGGGACTCCGGTCCGGGGGAGCTGTTTTTT. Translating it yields CAWARDSGPGELFF.

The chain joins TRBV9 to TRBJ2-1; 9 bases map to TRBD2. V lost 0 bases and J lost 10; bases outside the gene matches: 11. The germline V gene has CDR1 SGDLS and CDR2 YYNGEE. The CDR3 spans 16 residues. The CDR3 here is CASSVASGEGQREQFF. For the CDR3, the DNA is TGTGCCAGCAGCGTAGCTAGCGGGGAGGGACAAAGGGAGCAGTTCTTC.

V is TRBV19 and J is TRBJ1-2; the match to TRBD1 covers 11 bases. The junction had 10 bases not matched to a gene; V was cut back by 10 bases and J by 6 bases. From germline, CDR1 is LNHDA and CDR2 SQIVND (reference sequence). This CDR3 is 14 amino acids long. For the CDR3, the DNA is TGTGCCACCCGCGGCGGGACAGGGGGTGATGGCTACACCTTC. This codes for CATRGGTGGDGYTF.

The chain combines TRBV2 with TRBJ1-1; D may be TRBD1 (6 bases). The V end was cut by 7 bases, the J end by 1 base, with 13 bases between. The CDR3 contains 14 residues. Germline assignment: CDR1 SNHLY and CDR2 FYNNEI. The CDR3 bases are TGTGCCAGCATTAGTAACAGGGCGAACACTGAAGCTTTCTTT. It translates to CASISNRANTEAFF.

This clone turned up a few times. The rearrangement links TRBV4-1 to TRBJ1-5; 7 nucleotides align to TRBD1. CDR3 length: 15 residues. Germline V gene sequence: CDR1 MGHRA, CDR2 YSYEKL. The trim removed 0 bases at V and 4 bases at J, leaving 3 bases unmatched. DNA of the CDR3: TGCGCCAGCAGCCAAGAAGGACAGGAGAATCAGCCCCAGCATTTT. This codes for CASSQEGQENQPQHF.

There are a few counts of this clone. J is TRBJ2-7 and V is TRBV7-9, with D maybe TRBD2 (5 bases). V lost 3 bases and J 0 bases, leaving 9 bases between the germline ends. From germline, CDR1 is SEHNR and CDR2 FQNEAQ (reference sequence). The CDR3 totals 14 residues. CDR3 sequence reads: CASSFRDSSYEQYF. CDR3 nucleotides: TGTGCCAGCAGCTTTCGGGATTCCTCCTACGAGCAGTACTTC. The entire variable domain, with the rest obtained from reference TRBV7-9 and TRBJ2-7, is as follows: DTGVSQNPRHKITKRGQNVTFRCDPISEHNRLYWYRQTLGQGPEFLTYFQNEAQLEKSRLLSDRFSAERPKGSFSTLEIQRTEQGDSAMYLCASSFRDSSYEQYFGPGTRLTVT.

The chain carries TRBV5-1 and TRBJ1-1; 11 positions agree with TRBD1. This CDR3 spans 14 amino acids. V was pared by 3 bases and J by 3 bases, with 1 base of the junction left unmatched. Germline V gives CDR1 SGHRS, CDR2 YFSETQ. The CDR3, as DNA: TGCGCCAGCAGCTGGGGACAGGGGGACACTGAAGCTTTCTTT. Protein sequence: CASSWGQGDTEAFF.

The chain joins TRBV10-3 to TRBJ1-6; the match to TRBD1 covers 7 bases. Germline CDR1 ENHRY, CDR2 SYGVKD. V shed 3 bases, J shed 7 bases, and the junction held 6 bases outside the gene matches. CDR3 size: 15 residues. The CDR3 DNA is TGTGCCATCAGTGATGGGGACAGTGCCAATTCACCCCTCCACTTT. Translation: CAISDGDSANSPLHF.